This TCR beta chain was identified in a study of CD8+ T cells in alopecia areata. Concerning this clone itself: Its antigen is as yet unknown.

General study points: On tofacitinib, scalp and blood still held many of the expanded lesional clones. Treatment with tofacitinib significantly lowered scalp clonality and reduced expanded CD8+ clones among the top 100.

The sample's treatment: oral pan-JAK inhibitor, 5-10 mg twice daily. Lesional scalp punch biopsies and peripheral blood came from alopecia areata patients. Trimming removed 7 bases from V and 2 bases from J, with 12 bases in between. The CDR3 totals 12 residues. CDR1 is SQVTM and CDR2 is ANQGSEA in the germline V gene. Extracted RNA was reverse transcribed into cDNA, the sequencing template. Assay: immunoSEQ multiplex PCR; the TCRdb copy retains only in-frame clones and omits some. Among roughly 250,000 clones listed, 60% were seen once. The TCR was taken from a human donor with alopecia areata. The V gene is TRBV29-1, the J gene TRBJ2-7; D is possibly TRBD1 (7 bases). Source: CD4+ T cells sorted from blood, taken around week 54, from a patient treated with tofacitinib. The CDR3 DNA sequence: TGCAGCGCTCTCAGGGGGGCCTACGAGCAGTACTTC. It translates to CSALRGAYEQYF.